Presented here are 4 T cell receptor beta chains from one specimen sequenced in a study of identical twins (dated by TCRdb to the mid-2010s). The receptor library was made with 5' RACE. The run used an Illumina HiSeq 2000. TCRdb reworked the public reads: Q25 trimming with fastp, MiXCR clone assembly, productive beta chains retained. A single entry per CDR3 protein holds the most common genes and DNA from its merged rows. A total of hundreds of thousands of distinct CDR3 sequences appear in this sample, around 22% of them only once. Of the sample, 0.48% is held by the ten largest clones. This same sample was also taken into another study, of yellow fever vaccine responses in identical twins.

The specimen was CD4+ T cells sorted from blood. These receptors originate from a woman between 18 and 29 years old in good health.

This clonotype was counted only a few times. The rearrangement joins TRBV20-1 to TRBJ2-3, with TRBD1 identical over 7 bases. The CDR3 consists of 15 residues. Germline V lookup: CDR1 DFQATT, CDR2 SNEGSKA (reference sequence). Losses at the gene ends were 1 base for V and 0 bases for J; bases not matched to a gene: 4. The CDR3, as DNA: TGCAGTGCTAGAGCCCAGACAGGGAGCACAGATACGCAGTATTTT. Translated, it gives CSARAQTGSTDTQYF.

This clonotype appeared a few times. V gene TRBV29-1 combines with J gene TRBJ2-3; no reliable D call. V was pared by 1 base and J by 0 bases, with 8 bases between. The CDR3 has 14 amino acids. CDR1 SQVTM and CDR2 ANQGSEA come from the germline V gene. This chain's CDR3 is CSVEGRLSTDTQYF. The DNA for the CDR3 is TGCAGCGTTGAAGGGCGTCTTAGCACAGATACGCAGTATTTT.

This clonotype was picked up a small number of times. CDR3 nucleotide sequence: TGCGCCAGCAGCTTGGGCCTGACAGGGGGATCCTGGGATACGCAGTATTTT. Amino acids: CASSLGLTGGSWDTQYF. The chain couples TRBV5-1 to TRBJ2-3; 9 bases align to TRBD1. The CDR3 loop spans 17 amino acids. Germline V gene data show CDR1 as SGHRS and CDR2 as YFSETQ. Losses at the gene ends were 0 bases for V and 6 bases for J; bases not matched to a gene: 11.

This clonotype was observed a handful of times. The CDR3 loop reads CASSFKTDRSDEQYV. In DNA, the CDR3 is TGTGCCAGCAGCTTCAAGACGGACAGATCGGACGAGCAGTACGTC. The chain has TRBV13 and TRBJ2-7; possibly TRBD1 for D (6 bases). The CDR3 extends over 15 amino acids. The germline gives CDR1 PRHDT, CDR2 FYEKMQ (reference sequence). V was pared by 3 bases and J by 5 bases, with 17 bases between.